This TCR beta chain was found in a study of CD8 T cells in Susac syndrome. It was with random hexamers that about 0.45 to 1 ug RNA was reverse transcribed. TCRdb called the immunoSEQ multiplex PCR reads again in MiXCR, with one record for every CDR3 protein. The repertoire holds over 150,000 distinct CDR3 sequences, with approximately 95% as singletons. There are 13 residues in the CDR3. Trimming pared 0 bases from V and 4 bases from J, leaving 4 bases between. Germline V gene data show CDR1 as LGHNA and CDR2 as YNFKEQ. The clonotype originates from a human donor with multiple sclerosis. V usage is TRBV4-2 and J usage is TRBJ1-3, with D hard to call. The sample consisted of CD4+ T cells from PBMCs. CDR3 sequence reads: CASSQEEGNTIYF. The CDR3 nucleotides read TGTGCCAGCAGCCAAGAGGAGGGAAACACCATATATTTT.